The 16 T cell receptor beta chains below were found in one sample sequenced in a study of blood T cell repertoires in COVID-19. Profiled with immunoSEQ multiplex PCR; TCRdb holds only in-frame clones, not every one. The data show approximately 120,000 clones, around nine tenths seen once. Specimen: peripheral blood. Receptors were obtained from a man aged 45-65 years with COVID-19, enrolled during active disease.

A few counts support this clone. The gene calls are TRBV2 and TRBJ2-5; 7 nucleotides match TRBD2. This CDR3 spans 16 amino acids. Per the germline V gene, CDR1 is SNHLY and CDR2 is FYNNEI. V dropped 0 bases and J dropped 5; count of bases not matched to a gene: 9. CDR3 residues: CASSEAPGGVPETQYF. CDR3 nucleotides: TGTGCCAGCAGTGAAGCGCCGGGGGGAGTTCCCGAGACCCAGTACTTC.

The chain couples TRBV28 to TRBJ1-6, with D possibly matching TRBD1 (6 bases). The V gene lost 6 bases and the J gene lost 5 bases, with 11 bases spanning the gap. The CDR3 is 14 residues long. Germline-derived CDR1 and CDR2 are MDHEN and SYDVKM. CDR3 DNA sequence: TGTGCCAGCAGGACAGGATCGAATAATTCACCCCTCCACTTT. Protein sequence: CASRTGSNNSPLHF.

This sequence joins TRBV28 and TRBJ1-5; 7 positions agree with TRBD1. V trimming: 8 bases; J trimming: 3 bases; junction bases outside the gene matches: 10. In germline, CDR1 is MDHEN, CDR2 SYDVKM. The CDR3 totals 15 residues. The CDR3 loop reads CASHGGDRVNQPQHF. As DNA, the CDR3 is TGTGCCAGCCATGGGGGCGACAGGGTCAATCAGCCCCAGCATTTT.

The chain employs TRBV12-3 or TRBV12-4 and TRBJ2-3, with D uncertain. The V and J ends lost 7 bases and 8 bases respectively, with 10 bases between them. The CDR3 extends over 11 amino acids. The CDR3 here is CASTLGSTQYF. CDR3 nucleotides: TGTGCCAGCACCCTAGGTAGTACGCAGTATTTT.

The chain uses TRBV9 and TRBJ2-3; 12 nucleotides agree with TRBD2. The germline V gene has CDR1 SGDLS and CDR2 YYNGEE. Unmatched junction bases numbered 8, after V lost 4 bases and J lost 2 bases. The CDR3 extends over 17 amino acids. CDR3 sequence: CASSHPTSGGNTDTQYF. CDR3 in DNA: TGTGCCAGCAGCCACCCAACTAGCGGGGGGAACACAGATACGCAGTATTTT.

This chain connects TRBV18 to TRBJ1-4; the match to TRBD1 covers 7 bases. CDR1 and CDR2 (germline): KGHSH, LQKENI. V gave up 0 bases and J gave up 3 bases; unmatched junction bases: 1. The CDR3 loop spans 15 amino acids. The CDR3, as DNA: TGTGCCAGCTCACCACCGGACAGGTCTAATGAAAAACTGTTTTTT. Its protein product is CASSPPDRSNEKLFF. The full variable domain, in which reference TRBV18 and TRBJ1-4 provide the parts outside the CDR3, is NAGVMQNPRHLVRRRGQEARLRCSPMKGHSHVYWYRQLPEEGLKFMVYLQKENIIDESGMPKERFSAEFPKEGPSILRIQQVVRGDSAAYFCASSPPDRSNEKLFFGSGTQLSVL.

The chain couples TRBV29-1 to TRBJ1-2; 11 bases agree with TRBD1. This CDR3 is built from 15 residues. CDR1 and CDR2 (germline): SQVTM, ANQGSEA. V was pared by 3 bases and J by 1 base, with 4 bases of the junction left unmatched. CDR3 DNA sequence: TGCAGCGTTGATTGGGACAGGGGGGGTAACTATGGCTACACCTTC. Translation gives CSVDWDRGGNYGYTF.

The V gene is TRBV4-1, the J gene TRBJ2-1; D not resolved. The germline gives CDR1 MGHRA, CDR2 YSYEKL. This CDR3 has 11 residues. Trimming took off 0 bases at V and 9 bases at J, with 3 bases between the two ends. CDR3: CASSQDGEQFF. Here the CDR3 DNA reads TGCGCCAGCAGCCAAGACGGTGAGCAGTTCTTC.

This chain joins TRBV7-3 and TRBJ2-3, with 9 nucleotides matching TRBD2. The J segment lost 1 base and the V segment lost 5 bases, leaving 4 bases of the junction unmatched. The CDR3 loop spans 15 amino acids. The germline V gene encodes CDR1 SGHTA and CDR2 FQGTGA. The DNA of the CDR3 is TGTGCCAGCAGCGCCCGACTAGCGGGCACAGATACGCAGTATTTT. Protein: CASSARLAGTDTQYF.

The chain joins TRBV7-3 to TRBJ2-3, with 7 bases matching TRBD2. V gave up 5 bases and J gave up 7 bases; unmatched junction bases: 12. From germline, CDR1 is SGHTA and CDR2 FQGTGA. CDR3 size: 15 residues. The DNA for the CDR3 is TGTGCCAGCAGCCCCGCCGGAAGCGGGACGAATACGCAGTATTTT. Encoded protein: CASSPAGSGTNTQYF.

The V and J genes are TRBV19 and TRBJ1-5; D is ambiguous. This CDR3 spans 15 amino acids. V gave up 7 bases and J gave up 0 bases, with 13 bases separating them. Germline loops: CDR1 LNHDA, CDR2 SQIVND (reference sequence). For the CDR3, the DNA is TGTGCCAGTACTAACGGTCGTAATAGCAATCAGCCCCAGCATTTT. This sequence encodes CASTNGRNSNQPQHF.

The rearrangement uses TRBV19 and TRBJ2-1; 11 bases map to TRBD2. The V gene's germline CDR1 is LNHDA and CDR2 SQIVND (reference sequence). J lost 7 bases, V lost 3 bases, and 5 bases had no gene match. This CDR3 is 15 amino acids long. Here the CDR3 reads CASSILTSGTNEQFF. The CDR3 DNA reads as TGTGCCAGTAGTATCCTGACTAGCGGGACAAATGAGCAGTTCTTC.

The genes are TRBV30 and TRBJ2-7; 7 positions match TRBD2. V lost 2 bases, J lost 6 bases, and 10 bases stayed unmatched. The germline gives CDR1 GTSNPN, CDR2 SVGIG (reference sequence). CDR3 length equals 14 residues. DNA for the CDR3: TGTGCCTGGAGTCGAAGGACTAGACAAGGCGAGCAGTACGTC. Its translation: CAWSRRTRQGEQYV.

This clone was recorded a few times. CDR3: CASSYSGGGEKLFF. The CDR3 region has the DNA TGTGCCAGCAGTTACTCGGGAGGTGGTGAAAAACTGTTTTTT. J is TRBJ1-4 and V is TRBV6-5; D is unresolved. Germline-derived CDR1 and CDR2 are MNHEY and SVGAGI. V was pared by 0 bases and J by 7 bases, with 9 bases between. The CDR3 is 14 residues long.

In this sample, this clone turned up a few times. The CDR3 is CASSTGQERANTEAFF. DNA for the CDR3: TGTGCCAGTAGTACCGGACAGGAGAGGGCGAACACTGAAGCTTTCTTT. V is TRBV19 and J is TRBJ1-1; 7 bases align to TRBD1. V was pared by 4 bases and J by 1 base, with 9 bases of the junction left unmatched. The CDR3 runs to 16 residues. The germline V gene encodes CDR1 LNHDA and CDR2 SQIVND (reference sequence).

The J gene is TRBJ1-2, the V gene TRBV5-5; no clear D gene. From germline, CDR1 is SGHKS and CDR2 YYEKEE (reference sequence). This CDR3 region has 14 residues. Trimming removed 2 bases at V and 4 bases at J, with 12 bases between. This CDR3 is CASSFLSGPYGYTF. The DNA of the CDR3 is TGTGCCAGCAGCTTTTTGTCTGGCCCCTATGGCTACACCTTC.